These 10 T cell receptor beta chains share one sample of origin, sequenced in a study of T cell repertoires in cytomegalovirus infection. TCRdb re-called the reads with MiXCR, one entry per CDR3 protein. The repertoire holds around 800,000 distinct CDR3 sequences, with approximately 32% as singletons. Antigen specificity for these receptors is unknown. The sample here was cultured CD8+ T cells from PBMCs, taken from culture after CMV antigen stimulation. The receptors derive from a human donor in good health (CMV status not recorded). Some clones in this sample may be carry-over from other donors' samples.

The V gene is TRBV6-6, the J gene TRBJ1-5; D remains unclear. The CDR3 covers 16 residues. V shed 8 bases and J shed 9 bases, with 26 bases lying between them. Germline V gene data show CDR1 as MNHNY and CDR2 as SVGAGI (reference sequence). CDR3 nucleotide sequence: TGTGCCAGCGCGGGAGGAGGCCTCCCAGAAGATCTGCCCCAGCATTTT. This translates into CASAGGGLPEDLPQHF.

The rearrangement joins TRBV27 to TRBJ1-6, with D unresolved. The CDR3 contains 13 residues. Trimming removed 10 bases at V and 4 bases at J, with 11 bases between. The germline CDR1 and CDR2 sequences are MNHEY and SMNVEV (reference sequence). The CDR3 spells CATSTGYNSPLHF. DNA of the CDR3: TGTGCCACCTCCACGGGGTATAATTCACCCCTCCACTTT.

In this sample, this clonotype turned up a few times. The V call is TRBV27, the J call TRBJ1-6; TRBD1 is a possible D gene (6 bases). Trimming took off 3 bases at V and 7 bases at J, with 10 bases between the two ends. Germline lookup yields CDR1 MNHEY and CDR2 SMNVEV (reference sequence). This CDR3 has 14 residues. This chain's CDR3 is CASSFGGPNSPLHF. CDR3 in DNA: TGTGCCAGCAGTTTCGGGGGGCCCAATTCACCCCTCCACTTT.

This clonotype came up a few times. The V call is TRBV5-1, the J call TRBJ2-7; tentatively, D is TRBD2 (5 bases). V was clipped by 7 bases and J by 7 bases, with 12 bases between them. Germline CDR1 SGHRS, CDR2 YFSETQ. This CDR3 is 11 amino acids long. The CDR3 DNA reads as TGCGCCAGCCAAGGGAGCGAAGAGCAGTACTTC. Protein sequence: CASQGSEEQYF.

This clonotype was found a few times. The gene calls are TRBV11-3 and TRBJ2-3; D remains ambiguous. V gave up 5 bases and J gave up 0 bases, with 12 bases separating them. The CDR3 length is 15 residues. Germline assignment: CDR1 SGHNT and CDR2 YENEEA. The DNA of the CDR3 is TGTGCCAGCAGCCAATACACCAGTAGCACAGATACGCAGTATTTT. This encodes CASSQYTSSTDTQYF. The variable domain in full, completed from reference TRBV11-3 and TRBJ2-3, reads EAGVVQSPRYKIIEKKQPVAFWCNPISGHNTLYWYLQNLGQGPELLIRYENEEAVDDSQLPKDRFSAERLKGVDSTLKIQPAELGDSAVYLCASSQYTSSTDTQYFGPGTRLTVL.

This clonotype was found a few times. The CDR3 protein is CASRTGQDNSPLHF. The CDR3 nucleotides are TGTGCCAGCCGTACGGGACAAGATAATTCACCCCTCCACTTT. This chain joins TRBV27 and TRBJ1-6; TRBD1 is a possible D gene (6 bases). Germline V gene lookup returns CDR1 MNHEY and CDR2 SMNVEV (reference sequence). V gave up 8 bases and J gave up 5 bases, with 13 bases separating them. The CDR3 spans 14 residues.

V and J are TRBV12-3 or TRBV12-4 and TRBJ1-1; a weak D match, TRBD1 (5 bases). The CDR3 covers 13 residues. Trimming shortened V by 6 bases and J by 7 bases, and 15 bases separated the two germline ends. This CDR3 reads CASRPGKGLEAFF. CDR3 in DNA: TGTGCCAGCAGACCCGGGAAGGGACTTGAAGCTTTCTTT.

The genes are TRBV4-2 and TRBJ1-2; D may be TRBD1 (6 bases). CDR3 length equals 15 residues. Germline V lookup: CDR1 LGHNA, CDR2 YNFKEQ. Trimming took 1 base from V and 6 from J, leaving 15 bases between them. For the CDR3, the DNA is TGTGCCAGCAGCCAAGCTTGGGGGCGCAAGGATGGCTACACCTTC. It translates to CASSQAWGRKDGYTF.

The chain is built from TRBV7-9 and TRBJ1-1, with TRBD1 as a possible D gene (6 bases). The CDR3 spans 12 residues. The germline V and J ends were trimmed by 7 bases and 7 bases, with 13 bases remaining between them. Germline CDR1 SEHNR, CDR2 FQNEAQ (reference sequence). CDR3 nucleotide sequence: TGTGCCAGCACCCAAGGGGGGTTTGAAGCTTTCTTT. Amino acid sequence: CASTQGGFEAFF.

This CDR3 reads CASSPGTTRKRNQPQHF. The CDR3 DNA is TGTGCCAGCAGTCCGGGGACAACCCGTAAACGCAATCAGCCCCAGCATTTT. The chain employs TRBV27 and TRBJ1-5; D might be TRBD1 (6 bases). V was shortened by 5 bases and J by 2 bases, with 19 bases between the two germline ends. The CDR3 loop spans 17 amino acids. The V gene's germline CDR1 is MNHEY and CDR2 SMNVEV (reference sequence).